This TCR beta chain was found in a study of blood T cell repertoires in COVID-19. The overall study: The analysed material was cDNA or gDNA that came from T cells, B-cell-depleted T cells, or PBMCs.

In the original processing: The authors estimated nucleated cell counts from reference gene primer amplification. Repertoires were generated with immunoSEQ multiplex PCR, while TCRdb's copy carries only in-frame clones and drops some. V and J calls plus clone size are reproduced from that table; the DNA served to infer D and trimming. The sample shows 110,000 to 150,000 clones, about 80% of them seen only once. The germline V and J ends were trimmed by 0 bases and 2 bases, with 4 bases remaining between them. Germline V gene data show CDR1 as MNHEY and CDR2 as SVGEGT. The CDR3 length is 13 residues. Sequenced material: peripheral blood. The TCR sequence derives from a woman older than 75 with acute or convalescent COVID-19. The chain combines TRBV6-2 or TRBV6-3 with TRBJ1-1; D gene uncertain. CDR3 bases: TGTGCCAGCAGTTACTCGAGTAACACTGAAGCTTTCTTT. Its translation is CASSYSSNTEAFF.